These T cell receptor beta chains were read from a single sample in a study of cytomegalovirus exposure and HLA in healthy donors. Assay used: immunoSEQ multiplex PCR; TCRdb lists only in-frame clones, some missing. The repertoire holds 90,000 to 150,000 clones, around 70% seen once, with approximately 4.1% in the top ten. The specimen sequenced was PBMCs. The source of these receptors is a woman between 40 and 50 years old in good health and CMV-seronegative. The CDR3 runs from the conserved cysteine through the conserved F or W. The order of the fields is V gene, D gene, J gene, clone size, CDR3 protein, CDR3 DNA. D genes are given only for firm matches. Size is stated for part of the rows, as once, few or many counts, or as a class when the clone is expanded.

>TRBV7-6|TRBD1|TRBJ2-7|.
CASSWDRGGYEQYF
TGTGCCAGCAGCTGGGACAGGGGCGGGTACGAGCAGTACTTC
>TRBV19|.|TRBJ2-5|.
CASSINLETQYF
TGTGCCAGTAGTATAAACTTGGAGACCCAGTACTTC
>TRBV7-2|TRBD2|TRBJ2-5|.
CASSLGERLAGGYQETQYF
TGTGCCAGCAGCTTAGGCGAGAGACTAGCGGGGGGATACCAAGAGACCCAGTACTTC
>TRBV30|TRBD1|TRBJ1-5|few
CAWTLQGEAQPQHF
TGTGCCTGGACTCTTCAGGGGGAGGCTCAGCCCCAGCATTTT
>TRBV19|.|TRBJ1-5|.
CASSIVSSNQPQHF
TGTGCCAGTAGTATAGTATCCAGCAATCAGCCCCAGCATTTT
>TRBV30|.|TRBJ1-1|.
CAWSYGGFNLNTEAFF
TGTGCCTGGAGTTACGGGGGGTTTAACCTGAACACTGAAGCTTTCTTT
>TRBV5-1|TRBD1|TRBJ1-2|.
CASSKLLGTEYGYTF
TGCGCCAGCAGTAAACTCCTGGGGACAGAATATGGCTACACCTTC
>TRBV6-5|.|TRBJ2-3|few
CASSYSILEGTDTQYF
TGTGCCAGCAGTTACTCGATTCTGGAGGGCACAGATACGCAGTATTTT
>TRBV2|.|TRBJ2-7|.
CASSESRVTHEQYF
TGTGCCAGCAGTGAGTCCAGGGTGACCCACGAGCAGTACTTC
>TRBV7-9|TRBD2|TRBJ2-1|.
CASSPGRGEYNEQFF
TGTGCCAGCAGCCCCGGACGGGGGGAGTACAATGAGCAGTTCTTC
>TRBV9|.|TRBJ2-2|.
CASSVGQNTGELFF
TGTGCCAGCAGCGTGGGACAGAACACCGGGGAGCTGTTTTTT
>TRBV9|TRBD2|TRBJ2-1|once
CASSVGWGLAGYSYNEQFF
TGTGCCAGCAGCGTAGGCTGGGGACTAGCGGGGTACTCCTACAATGAGCAGTTCTTC
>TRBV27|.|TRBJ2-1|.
CASRHVEGEQFF
TGTGCCAGCCGGCATGTGGAGGGTGAGCAGTTCTTC
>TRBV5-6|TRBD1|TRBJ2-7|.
CASSSKLWQGAHEQYF
TGTGCCAGCAGCTCCAAGCTATGGCAGGGGGCCCACGAGCAGTACTTC
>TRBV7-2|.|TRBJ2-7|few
CASSLVRSYEQYF
TGTGCCAGCAGCTTAGTTCGCTCCTACGAGCAGTACTTC
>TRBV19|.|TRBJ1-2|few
CASSIVSANYGYTF
TGTGCCAGTAGTATAGTTTCGGCTAACTATGGCTACACCTTC
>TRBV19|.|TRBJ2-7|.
CASSIGGYVYEQYF
TGTGCCAGTAGTATCGGAGGGTACGTCTACGAGCAGTACTTC
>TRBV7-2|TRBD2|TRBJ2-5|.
CASSSPVGSGRAETQYF
TGTGCCAGCAGCTCACCGGTGGGTAGCGGGAGGGCGGAGACCCAGTACTTC
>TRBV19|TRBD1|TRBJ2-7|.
CATSGTGSYEQYF
TGTGCCACCTCCGGGACAGGGTCCTACGAGCAGTACTTC
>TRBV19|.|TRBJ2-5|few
CASSPGGVRIETQYF
TGTGCCAGTAGCCCCGGGGGAGTACGGATTGAGACCCAGTACTTC
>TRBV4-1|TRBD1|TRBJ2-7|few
CASSQPDRVDEQYF
TGCGCCAGCAGCCAGCCGGACAGGGTCGACGAGCAGTACTTC
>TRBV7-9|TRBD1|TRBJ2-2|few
CASSAEQGMNTGELFF
TGTGCCAGCAGCGCCGAACAGGGGATGAACACCGGGGAGCTGTTTTTT
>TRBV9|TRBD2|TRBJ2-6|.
CASSVEGQGGLKAF
TGTGCCAGCAGCGTAGAGGGGCAGGGAGGGTTGAAGGCTTTC
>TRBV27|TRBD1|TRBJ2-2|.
CASRPGQANTGELFF
TGTGCCAGCAGACCGGGACAGGCGAACACCGGGGAGCTGTTTTTT
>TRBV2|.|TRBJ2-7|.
CASRGRDMAYEQYF
TGTGCCAGCAGAGGACGGGACATGGCCTACGAGCAGTACTTC
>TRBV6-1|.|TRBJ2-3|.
CASSSGGSTDTQYF
TGTGCCAGCAGTTCCGGGGGTAGCACAGATACGCAGTATTTT
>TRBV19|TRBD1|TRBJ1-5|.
CASSETGGLGNQPQHF
TGTGCCAGTAGCGAGACAGGGGGTCTGGGCAATCAGCCCCAGCATTTT
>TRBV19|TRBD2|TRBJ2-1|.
CASMIAGGAGEQFF
TGTGCCAGTATGATCGCGGGAGGGGCTGGTGAGCAGTTCTTC
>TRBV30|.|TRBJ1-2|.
CAWTSTGNYYGYTF
TGTGCCTGGACCTCGACGGGGAATTACTATGGCTACACCTTC
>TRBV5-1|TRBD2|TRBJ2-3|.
CASSLGASGRASDTQYF
TGCGCCAGCAGCTTGGGGGCTAGCGGGAGGGCCTCAGATACGCAGTATTTT
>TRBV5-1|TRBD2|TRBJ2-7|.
CASSLKASGGQNSYEQYF
TGCGCCAGCAGCTTGAAGGCCAGCGGGGGACAAAACTCCTACGAGCAGTACTTC
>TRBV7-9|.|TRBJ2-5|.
CASSLSSDWKTQYF
TGTGCCAGCAGCTTATCAAGCGATTGGAAGACCCAGTACTTC
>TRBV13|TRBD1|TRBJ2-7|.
CASSTRTGSHEQYF
TGTGCCAGCAGCACCCGGACAGGGTCGCACGAGCAGTACTTC
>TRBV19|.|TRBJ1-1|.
CASSILLGAGLNTEAFF
TGTGCCAGTAGTATCCTTTTGGGGGCCGGGTTGAACACTGAAGCTTTCTTT
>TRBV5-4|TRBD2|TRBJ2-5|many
CASSLLAGNEETQYF
TGTGCCAGCAGCTTGTTAGCGGGGAACGAAGAGACCCAGTACTTC
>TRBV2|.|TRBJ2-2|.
CASSTLLGAKWGGTPGELFF
TGTGCCAGCAGTACCTTACTGGGGGCGAAGTGGGGAGGGACCCCCGGGGAGCTGTTTTTT
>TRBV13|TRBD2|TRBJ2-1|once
CASSLVPAGGEQFF
TGTGCCAGCAGCTTGGTCCCAGCGGGAGGCGAGCAGTTCTTC
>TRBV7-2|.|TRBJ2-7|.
CASSPKGGSSYEQYF
TGTGCCAGCAGCCCGAAAGGGGGAAGCTCCTACGAGCAGTACTTC
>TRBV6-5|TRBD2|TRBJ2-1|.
CASSYSTSGDNEQFF
TGTGCCAGCAGTTACTCGACTAGCGGGGACAATGAGCAGTTCTTC
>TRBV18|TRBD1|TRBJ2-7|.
CASSLGTGGGYF
TGTGCCAGCTCACTGGGGACAGGCGGCGGGTACTTC
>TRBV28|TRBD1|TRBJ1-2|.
CASSLPGQGAGYTF
TGTGCCAGCAGTTTACCGGGACAGGGGGCTGGCTACACCTTC
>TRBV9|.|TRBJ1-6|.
CASSGAGSPLHF
TGTGCCAGCTCAGGGGCCGGATCACCCCTCCACTTT
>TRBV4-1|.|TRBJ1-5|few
CASSQSVGRESNQPQHF
TGCGCCAGCAGCCAATCGGTAGGCAGGGAAAGCAATCAGCCCCAGCATTTT
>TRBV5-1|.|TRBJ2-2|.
CASSLDSNTGELFF
TGCGCCAGCAGCTTGGACAGCAACACCGGGGAGCTGTTTTTT
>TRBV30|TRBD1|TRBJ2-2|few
CAWTQGPAGELFF
TGTGCCTGGACACAGGGGCCAGCTGGGGAGCTGTTTTTT
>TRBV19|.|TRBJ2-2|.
CASKLGRIVSGGELFF
TGTGCCAGTAAACTGGGGCGGATTGTATCGGGCGGGGAGCTGTTTTTT
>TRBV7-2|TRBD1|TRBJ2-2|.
CASSLSIGTGGGELFF
TGTGCCAGCAGCTTATCGATTGGGACAGGGGGCGGGGAGCTGTTTTTT
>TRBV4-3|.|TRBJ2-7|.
CASSPYRGGSYEQYF
TGCGCCAGCAGCCCTTATCGGGGTGGTTCCTACGAGCAGTACTTC
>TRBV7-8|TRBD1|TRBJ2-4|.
CASSFHRGKNIQYF
TGTGCCAGCAGCTTCCACAGGGGCAAAAACATTCAGTACTTC
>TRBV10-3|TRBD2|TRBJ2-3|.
CAISEYPGGSGKPLTQYF
TGTGCCATCAGTGAGTACCCCGGGGGTAGCGGGAAGCCGCTTACGCAGTATTTT
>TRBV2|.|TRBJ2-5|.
CASSEFRGETQYF
TGTGCCAGCAGTGAATTTCGGGGGGAGACCCAGTACTTC